These 23 T cell receptor beta chains came from one sample sequenced in a study of blood T cell repertoires in COVID-19. TCRdb's copy holds only in-frame clones and misses some; the assay was immunoSEQ multiplex PCR. Of some 400,000 clones listed, 81% are singletons. Sequencing was carried out using peripheral blood. Receptors originate from a human donor with acute or convalescent COVID-19. The donor label of this sample is uncertain.

The rearrangement joins TRBV20-1 to TRBJ1-1, with D maybe TRBD1 (6 bases). CDR3 length: 11 amino acids. The V end lost 2 bases, the J end lost 11 bases, and 12 bases lay between the germline ends. CDR1 is DFQATT and CDR2 is SNEGSKA in the germline V gene (reference sequence). CDR3 region: CSARLGAGAFF. CDR3 bases: TGCAGTGCTAGATTGGGGGCCGGGGCTTTCTTT.

This chain connects TRBV11-2 to TRBJ1-1; D is possibly TRBD1 (5 bases). Germline CDR1 is SGHAT and CDR2 is FQNNGV. V lost 6 bases to trimming and J lost 1 base, with 18 bases between them. The CDR3 is 16 amino acids. The CDR3 DNA sequence: TGTGCCAGCAGTTGGCGGCGGGGCCAGTCGAACACTGAAGCTTTCTTT. This codes for CASSWRRGQSNTEAFF.

The chain employs TRBV3-1 (or the pseudogene TRBV3-2) and TRBJ1-1; maybe TRBD1 (6 bases). In germline, CDR1 is LGHDT, CDR2 YNNKEL (reference sequence). The germline V and J ends were trimmed by 1 base and 1 base, with 10 bases remaining between them. The CDR3 extends over 15 amino acids. The chain's CDR3 is CASSQGGQGNTEAFF. Written as DNA, the CDR3 is TGTGCCAGCAGCCAAGGGGGGCAGGGGAACACTGAAGCTTTCTTT.

The V gene is TRBV7-2, the J gene TRBJ2-1, with TRBD2 matching 7 bases. The V gene's germline CDR1 is SGHTA and CDR2 FQGNSA. V lost 4 bases to trimming and J lost 6 bases; unmatched junction nucleotides: 9. The CDR3 totals 15 residues. The CDR3 region has the DNA TGTGCCAGCAGCTCTATCCCTCGACTAGCCAATGAGCAGTTCTTC. As protein: CASSSIPRLANEQFF.

This rearrangement joins TRBV27 to TRBJ2-7; D is possibly TRBD2 (6 bases). Germline loops: CDR1 MNHEY, CDR2 SMNVEV (reference sequence). This CDR3 region has 13 residues. The V and J ends lost 5 bases and 7 bases respectively, with 15 bases between them. The CDR3, as DNA: TGTGCCAGCAGTACCCGGGACTGGGGGGAGCAGTACTTC. Translation: CASSTRDWGEQYF.

The rearrangement links TRBV10-3 to TRBJ1-5, with 9 bases fitting TRBD1. From germline, CDR1 is ENHRY and CDR2 SYGVKD. The CDR3 runs to 14 residues. Losses at the gene ends were 10 bases for V and 1 base for J; bases not matched to a gene: 5. The CDR3 loop reads CATWTGESNQPQHF. CDR3 in DNA: TGTGCCACCTGGACAGGGGAGAGCAATCAGCCCCAGCATTTT.

Worth noting for this clone: A read error may be the cause here, since a much bigger clone is one base away. This sequence joins TRBV9 and TRBJ2-3; D is ambiguous. The length of the CDR3 is 12 residues. Germline assignment: CDR1 SGDLS and CDR2 YYNGEE. With 5 bases removed from V and 0 bases from J, the gap between germline ends came to 4 bases. The CDR3: CASRLSTDTQYF. The CDR3 DNA sequence: TGTGCCAGCAGACTGAGCACAGATACGCAGTATTTT.

The chain recombines TRBV3-1 (or the pseudogene TRBV3-2) with TRBJ1-2, with D unresolved. CDR1 LGHDT and CDR2 YNNKEL come from the germline V gene (reference sequence). The CDR3 extends over 19 amino acids. Trimming removed 1 base at V and 2 bases at J, with 23 bases between. CDR3 DNA: TGTGCCAGCAGCCAAGTCCGGGGTCAGACAAAAAACGGAAACTATGGCTACACCTTC. It codes for CASSQVRGQTKNGNYGYTF.

The rearrangement uses TRBV12-3 or TRBV12-4 and TRBJ2-3, with D perhaps TRBD1 (6 bases). This CDR3 has 13 residues. Trimming stripped 6 bases from V and 10 bases from J, with 17 bases between. In nucleotides, the CDR3 is TGTGCCAGCAGCACCCCCCCGACAGGCGCGCAGTATTTT. It specifies CASSTPPTGAQYF.

The sample holds many counts of this clone. This chain joins TRBV15 and TRBJ2-3; 9 bases align to TRBD1. The CDR3 is 15 residues long. Germline lookup yields CDR1 LNHNV and CDR2 YYDKDF (reference sequence). The V segment lost 8 bases and the J segment 3 bases; nucleotides outside the gene matches: 9. The CDR3 DNA is TGTGCCACCCGACCGGGACAGGGATGGACAGATACGCAGTATTTT. It codes for CATRPGQGWTDTQYF.

This rearrangement joins TRBV7-9 to TRBJ1-1, with 11 positions matching TRBD1. V shed 8 bases and J 4 bases; nucleotides not matched to a gene: 12. Germline V lookup: CDR1 SEHNR, CDR2 FQNEAQ (reference sequence). The CDR3 sequence is 16 residues long. CDR3 residues: CASEGQGGYWSTEAFF. In DNA, the CDR3 is TGTGCCAGCGAGGGACAGGGGGGATATTGGAGCACTGAAGCTTTCTTT.

J is TRBJ1-3 and V is TRBV5-8, with D possibly TRBD1 on 5 matching bases. The CDR3 has 15 residues. Between the trimmed V and J ends, which lost 0 bases and 0 bases, there was a span of 7 bases. Germline V gives CDR1 SGHTS, CDR2 YDEGEE. The CDR3 DNA is TGTGCCAGCAGCTTGGAGGGGAACTCTGGAAACACCATATATTTT. This codes for CASSLEGNSGNTIYF.

J is TRBJ2-7 and V is TRBV10-3, with 11 nucleotides matching TRBD2. The CDR3 length is 15 residues. The J segment lost 4 bases and the V segment lost 2 bases, leaving 4 bases of the junction unmatched. Germline loops: CDR1 ENHRY, CDR2 SYGVKD. CDR3 residues: CAISEGGTSGYEQYF. CDR3 nucleotides: TGTGCCATCAGTGAGGGCGGGACTAGCGGATACGAGCAGTACTTC.

The chain links TRBV18 to TRBJ2-1; perhaps TRBD2 as D (6 bases). This CDR3 has 15 residues. Germline-derived CDR1 and CDR2 are KGHSH and LQKENI. The V end was cut by 3 bases, the J end by 5 bases, with 14 bases between. The CDR3 is CASSPLATVDNEQFF. Written as DNA, the CDR3 is TGTGCCAGCTCACCTCTAGCGACAGTCGACAATGAGCAGTTCTTC. Together with reference TRBV18 and TRBJ2-1, the CDR3 gives the full variable domain: NAGVMQNPRHLVRRRGQEARLRCSPMKGHSHVYWYRQLPEEGLKFMVYLQKENIIDESGMPKERFSAEFPKEGPSILRIQQVVRGDSAAYFCASSPLATVDNEQFFGPGTRLTVL.

The chain is built from TRBV2 and TRBJ1-6, with D hard to call. The length of the CDR3 is 15 residues. Germline V gene data show CDR1 as SNHLY and CDR2 as FYNNEI. The V and J ends lost 4 bases and 6 bases respectively, with 13 bases between them. CDR3 DNA: TGTGCCAGCAGTGGGCAGGAGGCGAGTAATTCACCCCTCCACTTT. Translating gives CASSGQEASNSPLHF.

DNA of the CDR3: TGTGCCAGCAGCTTGAGACAGGGGAACTATGGCTACACCTTC. Its translation: CASSLRQGNYGYTF. V usage is TRBV5-4 and J usage is TRBJ1-2; 8 nucleotides agree with TRBD1. In germline, CDR1 is SGHNT, CDR2 YYREEE (reference sequence). This CDR3 is 14 amino acids long. Losses at the gene ends were 1 base for V and 2 bases for J; bases not matched to a gene: 1.

This clone was counted once. The chain uses TRBV19 and TRBJ2-1; 8 bases match TRBD2. CDR3 length equals 17 residues. Per germline, CDR1 LNHDA and CDR2 SQIVND (reference sequence). The V gene end was trimmed by 7 bases and the J gene end by 5 bases; junction bases not matched to a gene: 16. The CDR3 here is CASTQRPGRGYNNEQFF. In DNA, the CDR3 is TGTGCCAGTACCCAACGCCCCGGGAGGGGGTACAACAATGAGCAGTTCTTC.

The V and J genes are TRBV27 and TRBJ2-3; perhaps TRBD1 as D (7 bases). The CDR3 length is 14 residues. The germline CDR1 and CDR2 sequences are MNHEY and SMNVEV (reference sequence). V lost 2 bases, J lost 4 bases, and 10 bases lay in between. For the CDR3, the DNA is TGTGCCAGCAGTTTACGCAGGGGGGCAGATACGCAGTATTTT. This encodes CASSLRRGADTQYF.

The chain employs TRBV3-1 (or the pseudogene TRBV3-2) and TRBJ2-7; 8 bases agree with TRBD2. This CDR3 is 14 amino acids long. Per germline, CDR1 LGHDT and CDR2 YNNKEL (reference sequence). V lost 1 base to trimming and J lost 4 bases; unmatched junction nucleotides: 3. In DNA, the CDR3 is TGTGCCAGCAGCCAAGGACTAGCGAGGTACGAGCAGTACTTC. Its protein product is CASSQGLARYEQYF.

As concerns this clone: The sample has other DNA sequences that encode this CDR3 too. J is TRBJ1-2 and V is TRBV5-6, with 9 bases matching TRBD1. The CDR3 has 14 residues. The V gene end was trimmed by 0 bases and the J gene end by 5 bases; junction bases not matched to a gene: 2. From germline, CDR1 is SGHDT and CDR2 YYEEEE. This chain's CDR3 is CASSLDRGPYGYTF. The CDR3 DNA sequence: TGTGCCAGCAGCTTGGACAGGGGGCCTTATGGCTACACCTTC.

V usage is TRBV15 and J usage is TRBJ2-3, with 13 bases fitting TRBD2. CDR3 length: 17 residues. Germline V CDR1 and CDR2: LNHNV, YYDKDF (reference sequence). V was pared by 5 bases and J by 4 bases, with 9 bases of the junction left unmatched. CDR3 in DNA: TGTGCCACCAGCTTTCGGACTAGCGGGAGTGGAGCAGATACGCAGTATTTT. Translating it yields CATSFRTSGSGADTQYF.

The rearrangement links TRBV20-1 to TRBJ1-4; D might be TRBD1 (5 bases). The CDR3 totals 11 residues. Per germline, CDR1 DFQATT and CDR2 SNEGSKA (reference sequence). This CDR3 is CRDEPRPQGFF. The CDR3 DNA reads TGCAGGGATGAGCCCCGTCCTCAGGGGTTTTTT.

This chain links TRBV19 with TRBJ2-7; TRBD1 might be the D (5 bases). The germline V gene encodes CDR1 LNHDA and CDR2 SQIVND (reference sequence). The CDR3 loop spans 13 amino acids. V was clipped by 3 bases and J by 3 bases, with 9 bases between them. The CDR3 region has the DNA TGTGCCAGTAGTATCAGGGTTGGCTACGAGCAGTACTTC. Its protein product is CASSIRVGYEQYF.